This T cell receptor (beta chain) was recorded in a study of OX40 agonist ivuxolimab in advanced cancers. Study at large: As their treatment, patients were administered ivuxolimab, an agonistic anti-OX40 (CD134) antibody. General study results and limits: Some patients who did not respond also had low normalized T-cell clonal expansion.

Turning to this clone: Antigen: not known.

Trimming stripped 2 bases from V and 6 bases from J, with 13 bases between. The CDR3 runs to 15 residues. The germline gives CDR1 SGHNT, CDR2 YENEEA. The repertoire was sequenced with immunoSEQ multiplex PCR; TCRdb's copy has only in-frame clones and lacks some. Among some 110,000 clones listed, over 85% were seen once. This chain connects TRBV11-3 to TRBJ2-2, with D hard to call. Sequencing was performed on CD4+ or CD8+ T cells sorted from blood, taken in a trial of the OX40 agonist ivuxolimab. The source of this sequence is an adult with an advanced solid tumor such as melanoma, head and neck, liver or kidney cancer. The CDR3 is CASSLRGVAAGELFF. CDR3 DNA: TGTGCCAGCAGCTTAAGAGGAGTTGCGGCCGGGGAGCTGTTTTTT.